What follows are 25 T cell receptor beta chains derived from one specimen sequenced in a study of T cell responses to AZD1222 COVID-19 vaccine. Libraries were prepared by immunoSEQ multiplex PCR; TCRdb keeps only in-frame clonotypes and omits some of them. The sample lists 90,000 or so clones; roughly 88% were seen once. The material was peripheral blood, obtained on day 0 of AZD1222 vaccination. The source is an adult in good health.

The chain has TRBV7-3 and TRBJ2-1; TRBD2 agrees at 11 bases. V shed 5 bases, J shed 10 bases, and the junction held 10 bases outside the gene matches. The CDR3 length is 15 residues. Germline V CDR1 and CDR2: SGHTA, FQGTGA. CDR3 DNA sequence: TGTGCCAGCAGCCAACTAGCGGGAGTACCAAGCGAGCAGTTCTTC. This gives the protein CASSQLAGVPSEQFF.

The rearrangement joins TRBV6-5 to TRBJ2-6; D is perhaps TRBD1 (5 bases). The length of the CDR3 is 15 residues. Germline CDR1 is MNHEY and CDR2 is SVGAGI. Deletions cut 8 bases from V and 0 bases from J, with 11 bases between. CDR3 in amino acids: CASQDIRSGANVLTF. DNA of the CDR3: TGTGCCAGCCAGGACATCCGCTCTGGGGCCAACGTCCTGACTTTC.

This chain connects TRBV19 to TRBJ1-1, with 7 bases lining up with TRBD1. The CDR3 contains 12 residues. Unmatched junction bases numbered 2, after V lost 4 bases and J lost 6 bases. The germline V gene has CDR1 LNHDA and CDR2 SQIVND (reference sequence). CDR3: CASSTGGPEAFF. The CDR3 nucleotides are TGTGCCAGTAGTACAGGGGGTCCTGAAGCTTTCTTT.

Remarks on this clone: Germline and junction disagree at one end, which may indicate a read error. The chain joins TRBV6-1 to TRBJ1-1, with a possible D match to TRBD1 (5 bases). The germline V gene has CDR1 MNHNS and CDR2 SASEGT. The CDR3 is 12 amino acids. The CDR3 spells CASSEENSGLLF. The CDR3 DNA follows: TGTGCCAGCAGTGAAGAGAACTCGGGACTCCTCTTT.

The gene calls are TRBV11-2 and TRBJ1-2, with TRBD1 matching 7 bases. The CDR3 length is 15 residues. The V and J ends lost 5 bases and 4 bases, in that order; junction bases with no gene match: 10. Germline V gives CDR1 SGHAT, CDR2 FQNNGV. CDR3 loop: CASSPSGTDAYGYTF. In DNA, the CDR3 is TGTGCCAGCAGCCCGAGCGGGACAGACGCCTATGGCTACACCTTC. Looking up the rest from reference TRBV11-2 and TRBJ1-2 gives the full variable domain: EAGVAQSPRYKIIEKRQSVAFWCNPISGHATLYWYQQILGQGPKLLIQFQNNGVVDDSQLPKDRFSAERLKGVDSTLKIQPAKLEDSAVYLCASSPSGTDAYGYTFGSGTRLTVV.

The chain is built from TRBV18 and TRBJ1-5, with a tentative D call TRBD1 (5 bases). With 4 bases removed from V and 4 bases from J, the gap between germline ends came to 17 bases. CDR1 is KGHSH, CDR2 LQKENI, per germline. The length of the CDR3 is 16 residues. The CDR3 sequence: CASSLGWAGGNQPQHF. The CDR3 nucleotides read TGTGCCAGCTCACTCGGCTGGGCGGGGGGTAATCAGCCCCAGCATTTT.

As DNA, the CDR3 is TGTGCCAGCAGTTACTCAGGGATACAGCCCCAGCATTTT. As protein: CASSYSGIQPQHF. V usage is TRBV6-2 or TRBV6-3 and J usage is TRBJ1-5; no firm D call. CDR3 size: 13 residues. Germline CDR1 reads MNHEY; CDR2 reads SVGEGT. Trimming cost V 0 bases and J 7 bases, with 7 bases left between them.

This clone was detected once. V is TRBV7-8 and J is TRBJ2-3, with D perhaps matching TRBD1 (6 bases). Germline lookup yields CDR1 SGHVS and CDR2 FQNEAQ. V shed 7 bases and J shed 5 bases, with 19 bases lying between them. The CDR3 has 15 amino acids. The CDR3 DNA reads as TGTGCCAGCAAGGAGTACGGACAGCCGAAAGATACGCAGTATTTT. Translated: CASKEYGQPKDTQYF.

The chain couples TRBV28 to TRBJ1-1, with D tentatively TRBD1 (6 bases). CDR1 and CDR2 from the germline V gene are MDHEN and SYDVKM. The CDR3 totals 14 residues. Trimming took off 7 bases at V and 4 bases at J, with 16 bases between the two ends. The CDR3 reads CASTGAHRSTEAFF. The DNA for the CDR3 is TGTGCCAGCACGGGGGCCCACCGGTCCACTGAAGCTTTCTTT.

The rearrangement uses TRBV28 and TRBJ2-7; D is unresolved. The CDR3 runs 13 residues. Germline lookup yields CDR1 MDHEN and CDR2 SYDVKM. V was clipped by 4 bases and J by 4 bases, with 11 bases between them. CDR3 bases: TGTGCCAGCAGTTCATCGGCGCCGTACGAGCAGTACTTC. This gives the protein CASSSSAPYEQYF.

The chain recombines TRBV28 with TRBJ1-1; D perhaps matches TRBD1 (6 bases). The germline V gene has CDR1 MDHEN and CDR2 SYDVKM. The length of the CDR3 is 15 residues. Between the trimmed V and J ends, which lost 3 bases and 3 bases, there was a span of 14 bases. The CDR3 spells CASSLIEGGDTEAFF. As DNA, the CDR3 is TGTGCCAGCAGTTTGATCGAAGGGGGGGACACTGAAGCTTTCTTT. Complete variable domain (other parts from reference TRBV28 and TRBJ1-1): DVKVTQSSRYLVKRTGEKVFLECVQDMDHENMFWYRQDPGLGLRLIYFSYDVKMKEKGDIPEGYSVSREKKERFSLILESASTNQTSMYLCASSLIEGGDTEAFFGQGTRLTVV.

This sequence joins TRBV5-4 and TRBJ2-7, with D possibly being TRBD2 (7 bases). The CDR3 is 15 amino acids. Per the germline V gene, CDR1 is SGHNT and CDR2 is YYREEE (reference sequence). V was trimmed by 3 bases and J by 2 bases, leaving 15 bases between them. The DNA for the CDR3 is TGTGCCAGCAGCTCAGGGGCTAGCGGACCCTACGAGCAGTACTTC. It encodes CASSSGASGPYEQYF.

This clone occurred a few times. The CDR3 DNA sequence: TGTGCCAGCGCCGGACAGCAATTCACAGATACGCAGTATTTT. It specifies CASAGQQFTDTQYF. V gene TRBV28 combines with J gene TRBJ2-3, with D possibly being TRBD1 (6 bases). The germline V gene has CDR1 MDHEN and CDR2 SYDVKM. The CDR3 is made up of 14 amino acids. Trimming removed 8 bases at V and 2 bases at J, with 14 bases between.

In its sample, this clone was seen a few times. V usage is TRBV10-3 and J usage is TRBJ1-1, with TRBD1 as a possible D gene (6 bases). The V gene's germline CDR1 is ENHRY and CDR2 SYGVKD. Between the trimmed V and J ends, which lost 11 bases and 3 bases, there was a span of 19 bases. The CDR3 is 14 residues long. The CDR3 DNA follows: TGTGCCGCCACACGGGGGGGCGCGGACACTGAAGCTTTCTTT. Residues: CAATRGGADTEAFF.

This chain connects TRBV27 to TRBJ2-3; the D gene is possibly TRBD1 (6 bases). In germline, CDR1 is MNHEY, CDR2 SMNVEV (reference sequence). Trimming cost V 2 bases and J 13 bases, with 7 bases left between them. The CDR3 runs to 10 residues. DNA of the CDR3: TGTGCCAGCAGTTTAGGGACAAAGTATTTT. Its translation is CASSLGTKYF.

The chain joins TRBV20-1 to TRBJ1-4; no clear D gene. Trimming took off 3 bases at V and 3 bases at J, with 11 bases between the two ends. Germline loops: CDR1 DFQATT, CDR2 SNEGSKA (reference sequence). The length of the CDR3 is 14 residues. CDR3 nucleotide sequence: TGCAGTGCTAGTTCGTGGCAATCTAATGAAAAACTGTTTTTT. Translation gives CSASSWQSNEKLFF.

The chain employs TRBV7-8 and TRBJ2-7; TRBD2 agrees at 9 bases. Germline V lookup: CDR1 SGHVS, CDR2 FQNEAQ. The CDR3 length is 14 residues. V lost 5 bases to trimming and J lost 7 bases; unmatched junction nucleotides: 9. The CDR3 nucleotides read TGTGCCAGCAGCCTACTTAGCGGGAGTAAAGAGCAGTACTTC. Protein product: CASSLLSGSKEQYF.

The chain joins TRBV5-8 to TRBJ2-6; D gene unclear. CDR1 and CDR2 from the germline V gene are SGHTS and YDEGEE. The CDR3 is 15 amino acids. The V end lost 0 bases, the J end lost 1 base, and 5 bases lay between the germline ends. The CDR3 is CASSLARSGANVLTF. The CDR3 nucleotides are TGTGCCAGCAGCTTGGCCAGGTCTGGGGCCAACGTCCTGACTTTC.

The rearrangement joins TRBV12-3 or TRBV12-4 to TRBJ1-5; D perhaps matches TRBD1 (5 bases). This CDR3 is built from 13 residues. The ends were cut back, 3 bases at V and 5 bases at J, with 8 bases in the middle. DNA for the CDR3: TGTGCCAGCAGTTTGTTAGGGGATCAGCCCCAGCATTTT. It yields the protein CASSLLGDQPQHF.

The chain uses TRBV30 and TRBJ1-1; perhaps TRBD1 as D (6 bases). Trimming stripped 3 bases from V and 2 bases from J, with 16 bases between. Germline V gives CDR1 GTSNPN, CDR2 SVGIG (reference sequence). CDR3 length equals 15 residues. In nucleotides, the CDR3 is TGTGCCTGGAGGGGGGACATGGGGGAAAACACTGAAGCTTTCTTT. This encodes CAWRGDMGENTEAFF.

The chain combines TRBV3-1 (or the pseudogene TRBV3-2) with TRBJ1-2; a weak D match, TRBD1 (5 bases). Germline V gives CDR1 LGHDT, CDR2 YNNKEL (reference sequence). Trimming cost V 0 bases and J 6 bases, with 14 bases left between them. The CDR3 extends over 15 amino acids. This CDR3 reads CASSQDLTQGNGYTF. The CDR3 DNA follows: TGTGCCAGCAGCCAAGATCTTACCCAGGGAAATGGCTACACCTTC.

Only one count was recorded for this clone. V and J are TRBV18 and TRBJ2-4; TRBD2 agrees at 7 bases. The germline V gene has CDR1 KGHSH and CDR2 LQKENI. CDR3 length: 14 amino acids. The junction had 2 bases not matched to a gene; V was cut back by 3 bases and J by 3 bases. Here the CDR3 reads CASSPQRDKNIQYF. In nucleotides, the CDR3 is TGTGCCAGCTCACCCCAGCGGGACAAAAACATTCAGTACTTC.

The chain uses TRBV7-2 and TRBJ2-4, with TRBD2 matching over 12 bases. The ends lost 4 bases at V and 3 bases at J; junction bases unmatched: 10. The CDR3 is made up of 18 amino acids. Per the germline V gene, CDR1 is SGHTA and CDR2 is FQGNSA. CDR3 loop: CASSSASGRAVGKNIQYF. DNA of the CDR3: TGTGCCAGCAGCTCAGCTAGCGGGAGGGCCGTAGGCAAAAACATTCAGTACTTC.

This rearrangement joins TRBV2 to TRBJ1-1, with D unresolved. The CDR3 sequence is 15 residues long. Trimming removed 1 base at V and 4 bases at J, with 13 bases between. CDR1 is SNHLY and CDR2 is FYNNEI in the germline V gene. CDR3 DNA sequence: TGTGCCAGCAGTGAAGAACGTCCAGGAGGCACTGAAGCTTTCTTT. Translating gives CASSEERPGGTEAFF. The variable domain in full, with the rest retrieved from reference TRBV2 and TRBJ1-1, is EPEVTQTPSHQVTQMGQEVILRCVPISNHLYFYWYRQILGQKVEFLVSFYNNEISEKSEIFDDQFSVERPDGSNFTLKIRSTKLEDSAMYFCASSEERPGGTEAFFGQGTRLTVV.

V is TRBV19 and J is TRBJ1-2, with 11 nucleotides matching TRBD1. The germline CDR1 and CDR2 sequences are LNHDA and SQIVND (reference sequence). V trimming: 10 bases; J trimming: 6 bases; junction bases outside the gene matches: 10. This CDR3 is built from 14 residues. The CDR3 spells CATSDRGREDGYTF. DNA of the CDR3: TGTGCCACCTCGGACAGGGGGCGTGAGGATGGCTACACCTTC.